This TCR beta chain was obtained from a study of technical replicates of blood from a handful of donors. The method was immunoSEQ multiplex PCR; TCRdb's version includes in-frame clones alone and lacks a portion of them. The table lists some 76,000 clones, approximately 94% of them singletons. Germline CDR1 and CDR2: MDHEN and SYDVKM. Trimming took off 5 bases at V and 5 bases at J, with 9 bases between the two ends. This CDR3 spans 12 amino acids. This rearrangement joins TRBV28 to TRBJ1-1; D might be TRBD1 (5 bases). Sequenced sample: T cells isolated from PBMCs. The TCR sequence derives from a human donor in good health. The CDR3 sequence: CASSPRVTEAFF. CDR3 sequence (DNA): TGTGCCAGCAGTCCCAGGGTTACTGAAGCTTTCTTT.